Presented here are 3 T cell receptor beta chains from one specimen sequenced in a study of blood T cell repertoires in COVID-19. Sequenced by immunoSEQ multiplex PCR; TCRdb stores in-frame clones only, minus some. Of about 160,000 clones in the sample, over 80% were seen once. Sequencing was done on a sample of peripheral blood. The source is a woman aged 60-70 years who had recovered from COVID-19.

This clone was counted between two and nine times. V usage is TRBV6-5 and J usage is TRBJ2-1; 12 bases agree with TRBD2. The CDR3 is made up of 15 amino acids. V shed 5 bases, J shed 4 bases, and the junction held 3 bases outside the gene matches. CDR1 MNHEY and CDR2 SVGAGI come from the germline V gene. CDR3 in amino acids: CASSPLAGGYNEQFF. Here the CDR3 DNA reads TGTGCCAGCAGTCCACTAGCGGGGGGTTACAATGAGCAGTTCTTC.

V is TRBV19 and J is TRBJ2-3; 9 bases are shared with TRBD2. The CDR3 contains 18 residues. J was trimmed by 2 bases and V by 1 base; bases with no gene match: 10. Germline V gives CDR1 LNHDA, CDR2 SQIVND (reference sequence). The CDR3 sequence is CASSIGSLAGIYTDTQYF. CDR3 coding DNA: TGTGCCAGTAGTATAGGAAGTCTAGCGGGGATATACACAGATACGCAGTATTTT.

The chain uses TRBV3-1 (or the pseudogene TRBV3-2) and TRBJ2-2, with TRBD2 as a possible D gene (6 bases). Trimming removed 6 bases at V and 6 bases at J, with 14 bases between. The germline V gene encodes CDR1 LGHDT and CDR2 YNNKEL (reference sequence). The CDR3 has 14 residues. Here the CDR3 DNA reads TGTGCCAGCAGACGGGAACCGGGGGCCGGGGAGCTGTTTTTT. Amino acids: CASRREPGAGELFF.